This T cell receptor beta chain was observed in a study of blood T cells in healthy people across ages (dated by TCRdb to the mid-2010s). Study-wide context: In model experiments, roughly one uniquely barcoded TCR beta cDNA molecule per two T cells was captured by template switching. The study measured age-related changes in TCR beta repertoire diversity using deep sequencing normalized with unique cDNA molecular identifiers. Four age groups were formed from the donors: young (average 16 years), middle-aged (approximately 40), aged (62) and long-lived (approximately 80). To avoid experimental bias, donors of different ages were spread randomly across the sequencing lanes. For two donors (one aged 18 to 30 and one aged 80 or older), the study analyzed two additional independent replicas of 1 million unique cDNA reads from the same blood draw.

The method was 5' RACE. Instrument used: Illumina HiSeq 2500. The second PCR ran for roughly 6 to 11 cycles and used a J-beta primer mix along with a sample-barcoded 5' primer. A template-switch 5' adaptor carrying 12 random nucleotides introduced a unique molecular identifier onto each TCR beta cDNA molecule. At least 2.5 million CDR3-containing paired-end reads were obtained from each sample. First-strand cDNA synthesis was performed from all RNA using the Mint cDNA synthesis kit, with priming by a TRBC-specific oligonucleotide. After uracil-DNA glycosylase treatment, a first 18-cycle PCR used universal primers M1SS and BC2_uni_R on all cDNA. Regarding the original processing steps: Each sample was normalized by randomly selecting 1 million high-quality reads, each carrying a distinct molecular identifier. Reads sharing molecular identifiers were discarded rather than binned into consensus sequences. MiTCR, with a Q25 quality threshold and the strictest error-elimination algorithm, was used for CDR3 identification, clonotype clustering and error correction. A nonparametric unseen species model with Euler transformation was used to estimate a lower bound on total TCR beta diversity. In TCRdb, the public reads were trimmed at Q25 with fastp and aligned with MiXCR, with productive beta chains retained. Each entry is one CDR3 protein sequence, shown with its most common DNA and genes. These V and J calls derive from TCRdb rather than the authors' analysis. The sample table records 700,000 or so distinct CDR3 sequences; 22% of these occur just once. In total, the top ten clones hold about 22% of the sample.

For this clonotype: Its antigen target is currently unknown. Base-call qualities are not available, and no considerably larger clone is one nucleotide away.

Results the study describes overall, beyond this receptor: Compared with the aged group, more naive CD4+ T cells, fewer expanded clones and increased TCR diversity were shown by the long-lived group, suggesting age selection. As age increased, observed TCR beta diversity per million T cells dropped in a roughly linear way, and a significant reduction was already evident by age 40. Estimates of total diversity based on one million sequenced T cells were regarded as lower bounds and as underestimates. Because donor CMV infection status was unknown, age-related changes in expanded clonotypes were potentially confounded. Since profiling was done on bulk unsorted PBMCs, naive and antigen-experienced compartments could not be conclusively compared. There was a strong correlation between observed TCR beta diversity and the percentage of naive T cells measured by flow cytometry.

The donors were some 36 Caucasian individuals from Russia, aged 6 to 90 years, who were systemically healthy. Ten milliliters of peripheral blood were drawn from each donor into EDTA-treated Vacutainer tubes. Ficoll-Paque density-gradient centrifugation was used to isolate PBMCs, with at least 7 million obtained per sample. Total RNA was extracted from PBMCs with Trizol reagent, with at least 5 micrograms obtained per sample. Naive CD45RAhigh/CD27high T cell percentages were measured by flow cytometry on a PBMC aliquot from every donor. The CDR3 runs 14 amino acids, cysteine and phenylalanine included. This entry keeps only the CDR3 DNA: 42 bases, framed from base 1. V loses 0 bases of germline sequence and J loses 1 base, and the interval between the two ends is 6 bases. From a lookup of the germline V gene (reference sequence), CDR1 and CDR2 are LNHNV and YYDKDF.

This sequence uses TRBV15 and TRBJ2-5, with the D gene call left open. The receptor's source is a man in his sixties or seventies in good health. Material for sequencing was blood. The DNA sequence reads TGTGCCACCAGCAGAGACAAGACCCAAGAGACCCAGTACTTC. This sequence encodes CATSRDKTQETQYF.